This TCR beta chain derives from a study of T-cell memory formation after mild COVID-19. At the level of the study: Largely, the TCR clusters proved donor specific.

J gave up 0 bases and V 4 bases, and 1 base lay outside the gene matches. The CDR3 is 14 residues long. Germline CDR1 is MNHEY and CDR2 is SMNVEV (reference sequence). Researchers used 5'RACE with constant-segment primers to make TCR alpha and TCR beta cDNA libraries that carry sample barcodes and UMIs. A single record per CDR3 protein comes from TCRdb applying MiXCR to the 5' RACE reads. The table includes some 210,000 distinct CDR3 sequences, 27% detected once. Whole-study results and caveats: Clones shrinking from day 15 to 85 showed even CD4/CD8 mixes; later expanders tilted CD4+.

This clonotype was counted only a few times. What it binds is unknown. The sequence derives from an adult woman who had mild COVID-19 (a few samples of this study predate the infection). Cell type and time point are not known. The source material was PBMCs or a T cell subset sorted from them (not recorded which). The genes are TRBV27 and TRBJ2-7, with 9 bases that match TRBD1. CDR3: CASSWDRASYEQYF. The DNA for the CDR3 is TGTGCCAGCAGTTGGGACAGGGCCTCCTACGAGCAGTACTTC.